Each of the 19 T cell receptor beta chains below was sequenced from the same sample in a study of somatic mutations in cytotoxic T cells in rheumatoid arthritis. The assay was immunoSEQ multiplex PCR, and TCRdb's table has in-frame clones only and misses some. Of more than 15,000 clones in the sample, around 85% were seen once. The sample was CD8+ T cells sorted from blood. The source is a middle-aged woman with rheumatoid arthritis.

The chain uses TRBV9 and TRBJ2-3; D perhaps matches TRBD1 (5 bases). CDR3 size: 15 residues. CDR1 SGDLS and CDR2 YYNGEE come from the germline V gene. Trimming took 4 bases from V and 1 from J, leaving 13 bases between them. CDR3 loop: CASSQGETRTDTQYF. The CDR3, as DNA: TGTGCCAGCAGCCAAGGGGAAACCCGCACAGATACGCAGTATTTT.

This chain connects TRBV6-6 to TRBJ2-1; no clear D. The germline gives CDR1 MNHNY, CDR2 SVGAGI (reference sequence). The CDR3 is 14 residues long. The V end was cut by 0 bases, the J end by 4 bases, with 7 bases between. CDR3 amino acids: CASSYSTVYNEQFF. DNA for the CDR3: TGTGCCAGCAGTTACTCGACTGTATACAATGAGCAGTTCTTC.

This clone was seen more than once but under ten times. The CDR3: CASSVGGGGYTF. The CDR3 DNA reads TGTGCCAGCAGCGTAGGAGGAGGTGGCTACACCTTC. This chain connects TRBV9 to TRBJ1-2; D gene uncertain. Trimming cost V 0 bases and J 7 bases, with 7 bases left between them. Per germline, CDR1 SGDLS and CDR2 YYNGEE. The CDR3 extends over 12 amino acids. Full variable domain (missing parts from reference TRBV9 and TRBJ1-2): DSGVTQTPKHLITATGQRVTLRCSPRSGDLSVYWYQQSLDQGLQFLIQYYNGEERAKGNILERFSAQQFPDLHSELNLSSLELGDSALYFCASSVGGGGYTFGSGTRLTVV.

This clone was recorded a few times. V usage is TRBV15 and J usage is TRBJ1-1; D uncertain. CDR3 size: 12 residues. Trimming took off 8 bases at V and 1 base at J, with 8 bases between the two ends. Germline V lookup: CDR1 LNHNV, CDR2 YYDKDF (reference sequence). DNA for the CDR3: TGTGCCACCTCTCCGGGGAACACTGAAGCTTTCTTT. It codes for CATSPGNTEAFF.

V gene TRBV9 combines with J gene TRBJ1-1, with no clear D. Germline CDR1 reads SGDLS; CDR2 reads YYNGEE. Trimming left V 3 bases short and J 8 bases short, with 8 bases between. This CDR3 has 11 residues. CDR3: CASSDGGEAFF. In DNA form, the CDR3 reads TGTGCCAGCAGCGACGGAGGGGAAGCTTTCTTT.

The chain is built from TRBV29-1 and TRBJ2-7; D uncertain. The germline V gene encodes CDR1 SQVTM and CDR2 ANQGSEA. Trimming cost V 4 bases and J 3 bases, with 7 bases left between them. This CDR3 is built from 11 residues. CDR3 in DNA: TGCAGCGTTGTGTCCGGCTACGAGCAGTACTTC. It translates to CSVVSGYEQYF.

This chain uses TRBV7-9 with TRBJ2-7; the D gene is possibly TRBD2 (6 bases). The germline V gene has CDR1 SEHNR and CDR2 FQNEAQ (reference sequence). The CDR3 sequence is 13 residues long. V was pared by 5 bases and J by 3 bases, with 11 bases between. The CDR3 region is CASSHGTVYEQYF. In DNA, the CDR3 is TGTGCCAGCAGCCACGGGACTGTCTACGAGCAGTACTTC.

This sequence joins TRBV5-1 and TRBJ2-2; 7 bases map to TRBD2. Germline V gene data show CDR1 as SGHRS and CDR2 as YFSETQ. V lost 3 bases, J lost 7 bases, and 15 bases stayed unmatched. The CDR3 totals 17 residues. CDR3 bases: TGCGCCAGCAGCTCGCCCAGCGGGGAATCGGCTAACGGGGAGCTGTTTTTT. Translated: CASSSPSGESANGELFF. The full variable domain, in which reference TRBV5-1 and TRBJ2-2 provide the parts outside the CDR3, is KAGVTQTPRYLIKTRGQQVTLSCSPISGHRSVSWYQQTPGQGLQFLFEYFSETQRNKGNFPGRFSGRQFSNSRSEMNVSTLELGDSALYLCASSSPSGESANGELFFGEGSRLTVL.

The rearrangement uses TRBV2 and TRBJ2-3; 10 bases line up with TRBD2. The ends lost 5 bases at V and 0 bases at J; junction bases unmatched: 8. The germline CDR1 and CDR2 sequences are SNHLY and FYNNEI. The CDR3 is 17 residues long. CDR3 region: CASSMDLAGASTDTQYF. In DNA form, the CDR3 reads TGTGCCAGCAGTATGGACCTAGCGGGAGCCAGCACAGATACGCAGTATTTT. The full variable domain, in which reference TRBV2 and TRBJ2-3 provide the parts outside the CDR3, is EPEVTQTPSHQVTQMGQEVILRCVPISNHLYFYWYRQILGQKVEFLVSFYNNEISEKSEIFDDQFSVERPDGSNFTLKIRSTKLEDSAMYFCASSMDLAGASTDTQYFGPGTRLTVL.

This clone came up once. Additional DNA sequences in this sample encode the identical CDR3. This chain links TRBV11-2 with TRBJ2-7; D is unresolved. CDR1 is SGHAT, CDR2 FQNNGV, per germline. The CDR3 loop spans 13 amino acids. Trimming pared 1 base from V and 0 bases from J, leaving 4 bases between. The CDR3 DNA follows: TGTGCCAGCAGCTTAGGCAGCTCCTACGAGCAGTACTTC. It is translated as CASSLGSSYEQYF. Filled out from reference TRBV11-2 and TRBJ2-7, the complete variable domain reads EAGVAQSPRYKIIEKRQSVAFWCNPISGHATLYWYQQILGQGPKLLIQFQNNGVVDDSQLPKDRFSAERLKGVDSTLKIQPAKLEDSAVYLCASSLGSSYEQYFGPGTRLTVT.

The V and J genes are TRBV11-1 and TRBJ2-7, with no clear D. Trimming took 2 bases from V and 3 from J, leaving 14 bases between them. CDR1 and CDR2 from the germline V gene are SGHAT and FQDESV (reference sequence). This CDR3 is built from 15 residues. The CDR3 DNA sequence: TGTGCCAGCAGCTTATCTAGTAGCCCGCACTACGAGCAGTACTTC. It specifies CASSLSSSPHYEQYF.

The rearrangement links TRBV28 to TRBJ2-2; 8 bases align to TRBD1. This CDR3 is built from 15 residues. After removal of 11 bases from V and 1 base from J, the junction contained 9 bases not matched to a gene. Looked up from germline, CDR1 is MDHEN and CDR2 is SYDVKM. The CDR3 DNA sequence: TGTGCCGGCCGCAGTGACAGGGGGAACACCGGGGAGCTGTTTTTT. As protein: CAGRSDRGNTGELFF.

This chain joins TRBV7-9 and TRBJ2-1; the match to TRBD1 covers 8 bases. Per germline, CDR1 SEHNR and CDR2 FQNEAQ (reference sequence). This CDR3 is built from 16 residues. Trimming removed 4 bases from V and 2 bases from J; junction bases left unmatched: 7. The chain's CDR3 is CASSSPGTGAYNEQFF. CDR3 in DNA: TGTGCCAGCAGCTCACCCGGGACAGGTGCCTACAATGAGCAGTTCTTC.

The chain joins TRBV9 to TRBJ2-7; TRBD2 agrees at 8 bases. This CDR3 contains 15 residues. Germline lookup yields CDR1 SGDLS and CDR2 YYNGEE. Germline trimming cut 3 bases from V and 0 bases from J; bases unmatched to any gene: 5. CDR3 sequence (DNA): TGTGCCAGCAGCGGGGGCGGGGGGAGCTCCTACGAGCAGTACTTC. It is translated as CASSGGGGSSYEQYF.

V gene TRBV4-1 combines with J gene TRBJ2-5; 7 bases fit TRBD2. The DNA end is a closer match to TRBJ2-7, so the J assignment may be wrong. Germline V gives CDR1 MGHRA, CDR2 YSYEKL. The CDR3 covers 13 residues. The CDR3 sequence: CASSQASGYEQYF. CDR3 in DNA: TGCGCCAGCAGCCAAGCTAGCGGCTACGAGCAGTACTTC.

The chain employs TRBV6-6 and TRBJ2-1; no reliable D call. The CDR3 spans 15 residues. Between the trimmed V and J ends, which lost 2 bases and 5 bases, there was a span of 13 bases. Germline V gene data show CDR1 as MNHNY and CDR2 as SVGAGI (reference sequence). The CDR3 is CASSYGGLFHNEQFF. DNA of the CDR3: TGTGCCAGCAGTTACGGTGGCCTGTTCCACAATGAGCAGTTCTTC.

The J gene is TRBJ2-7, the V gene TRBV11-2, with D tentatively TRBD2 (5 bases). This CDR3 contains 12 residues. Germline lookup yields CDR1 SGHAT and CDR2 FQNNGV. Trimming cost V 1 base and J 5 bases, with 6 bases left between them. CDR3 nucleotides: TGTGCCAGCAGCTTAGGAGGGAACGAGCAGTACTTC. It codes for CASSLGGNEQYF.

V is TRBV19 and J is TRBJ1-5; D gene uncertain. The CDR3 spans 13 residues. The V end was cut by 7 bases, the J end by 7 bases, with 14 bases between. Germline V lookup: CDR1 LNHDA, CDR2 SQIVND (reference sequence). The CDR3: CASTLGSFQPQHF. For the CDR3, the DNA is TGTGCCAGTACCCTAGGTAGTTTCCAGCCCCAGCATTTT. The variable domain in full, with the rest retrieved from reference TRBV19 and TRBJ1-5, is DGGITQSPKYLFRKEGQNVTLSCEQNLNHDAMYWYRQDPGQGLRLIYYSQIVNDFQKGDIAEGYSVSREKKESFPLTVTSAQKNPTAFYLCASTLGSFQPQHFGDGTRLSIL.

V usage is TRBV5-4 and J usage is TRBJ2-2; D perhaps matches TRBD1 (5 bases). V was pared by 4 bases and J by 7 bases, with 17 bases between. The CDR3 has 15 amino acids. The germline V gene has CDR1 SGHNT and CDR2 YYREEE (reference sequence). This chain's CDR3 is CASSPAGLTVGELFF. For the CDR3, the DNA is TGTGCCAGCAGCCCGGCAGGGTTGACAGTCGGGGAGCTGTTTTTT.